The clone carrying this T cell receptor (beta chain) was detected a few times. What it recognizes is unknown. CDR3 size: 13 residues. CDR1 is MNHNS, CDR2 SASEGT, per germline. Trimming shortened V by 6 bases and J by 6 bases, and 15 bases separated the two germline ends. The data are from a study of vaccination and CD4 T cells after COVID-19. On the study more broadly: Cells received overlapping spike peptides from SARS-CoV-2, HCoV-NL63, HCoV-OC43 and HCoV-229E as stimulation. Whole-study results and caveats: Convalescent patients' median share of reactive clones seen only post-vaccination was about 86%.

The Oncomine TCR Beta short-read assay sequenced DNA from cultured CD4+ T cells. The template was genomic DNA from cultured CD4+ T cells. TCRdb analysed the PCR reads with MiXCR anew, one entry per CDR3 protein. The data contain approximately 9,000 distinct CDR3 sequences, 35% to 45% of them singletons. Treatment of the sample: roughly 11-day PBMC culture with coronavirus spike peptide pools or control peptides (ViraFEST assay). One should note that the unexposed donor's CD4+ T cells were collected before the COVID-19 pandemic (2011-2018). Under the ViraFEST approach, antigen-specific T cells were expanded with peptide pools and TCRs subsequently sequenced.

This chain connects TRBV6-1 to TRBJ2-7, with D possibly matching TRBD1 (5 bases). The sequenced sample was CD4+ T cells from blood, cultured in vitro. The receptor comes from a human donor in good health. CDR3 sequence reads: CASRLSGAFEQYF. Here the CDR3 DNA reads TGTGCCAGCAGACTCTCTGGGGCCTTCGAGCAGTACTTC.